This T cell receptor beta chain came from a study of blood T cell repertoires in COVID-19. Clones were sequenced by immunoSEQ multiplex PCR, and TCRdb holds only the in-frame ones, with some missing. The sample has some 200,000 clones, around 76% seen once. Trimming cost V 6 bases and J 6 bases, with 14 bases left between them. CDR3 size: 13 residues. The V gene is TRBV12-3 or TRBV12-4, the J gene TRBJ2-5; TRBD2 is a possible D gene (6 bases). The source is a woman aged 50 to 60 with active or convalescent COVID-19. Specimen: peripheral blood. CDR3 protein: CASRRGALQTQYF. CDR3 sequence (DNA): TGTGCCAGCAGGCGGGGCGCCTTGCAGACCCAGTACTTC.